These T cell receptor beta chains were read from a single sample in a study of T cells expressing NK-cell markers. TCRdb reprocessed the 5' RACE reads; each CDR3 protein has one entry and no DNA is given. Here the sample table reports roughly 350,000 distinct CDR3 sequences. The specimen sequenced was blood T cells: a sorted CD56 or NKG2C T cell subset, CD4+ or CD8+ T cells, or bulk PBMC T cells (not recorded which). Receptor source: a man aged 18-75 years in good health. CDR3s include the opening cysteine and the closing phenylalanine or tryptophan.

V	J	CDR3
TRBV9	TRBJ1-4	CASSGWTGSNEKLFF
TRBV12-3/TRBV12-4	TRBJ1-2	CASTPRGATLNYGYTF
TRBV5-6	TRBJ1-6	CASSLPGLLNNSPLHF
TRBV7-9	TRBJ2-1	CASSSTGASEQFF
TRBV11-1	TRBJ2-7	CASSNTPPFTGASYEQYF
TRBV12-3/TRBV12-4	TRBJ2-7	CASSLRSTGGKYEQYF
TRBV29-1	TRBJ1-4	CSVQGTTATNEKLFF
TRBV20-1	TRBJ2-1	CSARRRDERFNEQFF
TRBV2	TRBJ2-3	CASSGESSGALRYTDTQYF
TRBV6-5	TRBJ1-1	CARFLGTEAFF
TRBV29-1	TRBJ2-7	CSVGTGFNSYEQYF
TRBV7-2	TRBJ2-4	CASSRGRGAQAKNIQYF
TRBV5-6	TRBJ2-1	CASSLYSYNEQFF
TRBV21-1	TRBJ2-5	CASRGETNSQETQYF
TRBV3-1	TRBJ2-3	CASSQRGGNLLASYF
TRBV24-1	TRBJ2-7	CATSDLDVQEQYF
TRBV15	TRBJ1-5	CATSRDRGSNQPQHF
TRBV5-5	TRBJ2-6	CASSLGGAVANVLTF
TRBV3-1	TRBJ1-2	CASGPLGQGGGGYTF
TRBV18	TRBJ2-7	CASSPSPSPVEQYF
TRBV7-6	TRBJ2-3	CASSLAAGVSTDTQYF
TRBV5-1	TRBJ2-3	CASSFGRTDTQYF
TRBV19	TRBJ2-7	CASSIGGVSYEQYF
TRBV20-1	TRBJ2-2	CSARVQGNTGELFF
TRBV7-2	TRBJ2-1	CASSPRTWTSNLNEQFF
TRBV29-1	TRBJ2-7	CSVEMGRGLSYEQYF
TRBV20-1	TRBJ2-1	CSARKPLAGDGNEQFF
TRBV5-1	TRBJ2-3	CASSTVLPADTQYF
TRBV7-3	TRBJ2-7	CASSSGQGSEQYF
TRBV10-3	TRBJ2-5	CAINGTSGGCHQETQYF
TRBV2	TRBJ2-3	CATTQGAADTQYF
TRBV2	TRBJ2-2	CATRTSGTGELFF
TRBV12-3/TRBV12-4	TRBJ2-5	CASSRRAEGETQYF
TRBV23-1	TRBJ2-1	CASSQSVGQYNEQFF
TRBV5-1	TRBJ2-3	CASSTLDPLGSTDTQYF
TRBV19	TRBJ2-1	CASSTGPPGLAYYEQFF
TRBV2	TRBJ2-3	CASSGPPRLAGVTDTQYF
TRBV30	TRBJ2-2	CAWRESGGVITGELFF
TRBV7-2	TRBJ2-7	CASSLFRGKEQYF
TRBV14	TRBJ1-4	CASSRQRATNEKLFF
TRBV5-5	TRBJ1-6	CASSLMVVAVLKNSPLHF
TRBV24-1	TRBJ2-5	CATSDSSVTRGTQYF
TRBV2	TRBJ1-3	CASSGRTGWAGNTIYF
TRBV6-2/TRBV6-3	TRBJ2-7	CASSPAGSYEQYF
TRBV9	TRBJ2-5	CASSVGVGAGGSETQYF
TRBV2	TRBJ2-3	CASSISGTGGSDTQYF
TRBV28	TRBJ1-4	CASSQGGQREKLFF
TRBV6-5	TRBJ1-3	CASSYQGETGNTIYF
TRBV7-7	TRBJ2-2	CASSFLVGTGELFF
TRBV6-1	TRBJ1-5	CASSPPELYQPQHF
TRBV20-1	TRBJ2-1	CSARPRLAYSYNEQFF
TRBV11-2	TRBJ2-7	CASSYRDGSSYEQYF
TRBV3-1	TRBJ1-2	CASSQERTRPFSF
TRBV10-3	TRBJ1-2	CAINPGGFSGGYTF
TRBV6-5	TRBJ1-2	CASSWFALMGYTF
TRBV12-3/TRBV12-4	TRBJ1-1	CASSLGVEGTEAFF
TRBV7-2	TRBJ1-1	CASSSNGRLMNTEAFF
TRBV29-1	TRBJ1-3	CSVEGRGTIYF
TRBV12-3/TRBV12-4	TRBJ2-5	CASSSVRGLAKNQETQYF